In its sample, the clone carrying this TCR beta chain was seen many times. A single record per CDR3 protein comes from TCRdb applying MiXCR to the 5' RACE reads. The profile shows approximately 37,000 distinct CDR3 sequences, approximately 17% of them singletons. Material: naive CD4+ T cells sorted from a lymph node. The sample's subset: naive CD4+ T cells, CD4+CD45RA+CD25-. The sequence came from a female donor with breast cancer.

The CDR3 region has the DNA TGCAGTGCTAGAGATCGACAGGGTTTAAAGCCCCAGCATTTT. Amino acid sequence: CSARDRQGLKPQHF. The chain has TRBV20-1 and TRBJ1-5; 7 bases agree with TRBD1. V gave up 0 bases and J gave up 8 bases; unmatched junction bases: 7. This CDR3 contains 14 residues. Germline V gene sequence: CDR1 DFQATT, CDR2 SNEGSKA (reference sequence).